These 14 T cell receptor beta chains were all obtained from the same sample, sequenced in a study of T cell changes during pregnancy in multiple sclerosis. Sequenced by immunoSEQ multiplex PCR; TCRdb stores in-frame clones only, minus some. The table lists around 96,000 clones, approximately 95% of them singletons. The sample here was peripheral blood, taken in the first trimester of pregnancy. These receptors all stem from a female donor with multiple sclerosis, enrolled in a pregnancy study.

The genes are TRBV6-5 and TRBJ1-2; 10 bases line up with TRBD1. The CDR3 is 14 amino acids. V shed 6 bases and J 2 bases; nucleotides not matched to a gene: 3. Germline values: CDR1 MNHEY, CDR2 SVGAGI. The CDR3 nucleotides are TGTGCCAGCAGGACAGGGGGCCAGAACTATGGCTACACCTTC. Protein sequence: CASRTGGQNYGYTF.

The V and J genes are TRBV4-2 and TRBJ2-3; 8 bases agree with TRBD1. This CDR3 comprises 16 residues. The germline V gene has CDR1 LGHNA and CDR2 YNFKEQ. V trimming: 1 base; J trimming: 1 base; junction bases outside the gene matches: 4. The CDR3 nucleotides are TGTGCCAGCAGCCAAGTAAGGGGACAGGGCACAGATACGCAGTATTTT. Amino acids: CASSQVRGQGTDTQYF.

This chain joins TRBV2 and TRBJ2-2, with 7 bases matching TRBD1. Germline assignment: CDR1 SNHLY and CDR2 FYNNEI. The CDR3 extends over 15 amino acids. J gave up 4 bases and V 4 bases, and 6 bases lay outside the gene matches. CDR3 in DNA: TGTGCCAGCAGTGTTAAGGGGGCGGGCACCGGGGAGCTGTTTTTT. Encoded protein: CASSVKGAGTGELFF.

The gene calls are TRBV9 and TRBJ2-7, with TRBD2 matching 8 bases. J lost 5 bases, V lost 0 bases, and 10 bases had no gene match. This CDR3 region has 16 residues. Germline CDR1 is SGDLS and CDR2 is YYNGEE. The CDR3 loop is CASSVGIGGADHEQYF. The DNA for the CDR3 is TGTGCCAGCAGCGTAGGAATCGGGGGGGCTGATCACGAGCAGTACTTC.

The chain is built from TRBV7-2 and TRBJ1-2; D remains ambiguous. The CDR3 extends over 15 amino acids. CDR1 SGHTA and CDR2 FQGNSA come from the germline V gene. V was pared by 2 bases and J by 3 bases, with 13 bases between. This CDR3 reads CASSLYREGDYGYTF. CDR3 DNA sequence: TGTGCCAGCAGCTTATACCGGGAGGGCGACTATGGCTACACCTTC.

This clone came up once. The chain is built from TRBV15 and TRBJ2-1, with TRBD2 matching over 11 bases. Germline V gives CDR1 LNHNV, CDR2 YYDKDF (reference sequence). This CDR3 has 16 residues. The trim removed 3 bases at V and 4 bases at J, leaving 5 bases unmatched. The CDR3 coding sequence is TGTGCCACCAGCAGGAATTTAGCGGGGGGGTACAATGAGCAGTTCTTC. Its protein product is CATSRNLAGGYNEQFF.

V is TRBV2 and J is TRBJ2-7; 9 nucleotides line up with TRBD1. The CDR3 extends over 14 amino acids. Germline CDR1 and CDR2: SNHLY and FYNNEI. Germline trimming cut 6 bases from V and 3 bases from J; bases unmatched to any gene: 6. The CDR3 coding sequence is TGTGCCAGCAGACCGGGACAGGGAAACTACGAGCAGTACTTC. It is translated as CASRPGQGNYEQYF.

The DNA for the CDR3 is TGTGCCAGCAGCCAAGCCCACTCCTATAATTCACCCCTCCACTTT. This translates into CASSQAHSYNSPLHF. V is TRBV14 and J is TRBJ1-6; D is unclear. V was cut by 1 base and J by 0 bases, with 4 bases left in between. Germline V gene sequence: CDR1 SGHDN, CDR2 FVKESK. The CDR3 covers 15 residues.

CDR3 nucleotide sequence: TGTGCCAGCAGCTCGGGACAACAAGAGACCCAGTACTTC. Translation: CASSSGQQETQYF. The chain couples TRBV5-5 to TRBJ2-5; tentative D call: TRBD1 (6 bases). This CDR3 comprises 13 residues. The germline gives CDR1 SGHKS, CDR2 YYEKEE (reference sequence). The V gene lost 3 bases and the J gene lost 2 bases, with 8 bases spanning the gap.

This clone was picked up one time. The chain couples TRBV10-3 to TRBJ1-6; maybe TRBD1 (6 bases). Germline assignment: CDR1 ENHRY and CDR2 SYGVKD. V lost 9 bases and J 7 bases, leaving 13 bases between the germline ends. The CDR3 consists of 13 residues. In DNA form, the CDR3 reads TGTGCCATGGGGGGGGGACAAAATTCACCCCTCCACTTT. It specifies CAMGGGQNSPLHF.

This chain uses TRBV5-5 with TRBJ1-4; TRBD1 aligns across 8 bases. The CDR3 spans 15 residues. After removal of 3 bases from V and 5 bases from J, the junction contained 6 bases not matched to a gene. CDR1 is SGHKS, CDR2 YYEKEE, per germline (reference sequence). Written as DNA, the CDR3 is TGTGCCAGCAGCTCAAGGACAGGGTTGAATGAAAAACTGTTTTTT. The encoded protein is CASSSRTGLNEKLFF.

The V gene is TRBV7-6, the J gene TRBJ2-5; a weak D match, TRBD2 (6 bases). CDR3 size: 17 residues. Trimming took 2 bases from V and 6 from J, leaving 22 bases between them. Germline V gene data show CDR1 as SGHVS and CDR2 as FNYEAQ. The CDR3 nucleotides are TGTGCCAGCAGCTTATCTCTCGGGGGAGCCATGGCAAAGACCCAGTACTTC. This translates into CASSLSLGGAMAKTQYF.

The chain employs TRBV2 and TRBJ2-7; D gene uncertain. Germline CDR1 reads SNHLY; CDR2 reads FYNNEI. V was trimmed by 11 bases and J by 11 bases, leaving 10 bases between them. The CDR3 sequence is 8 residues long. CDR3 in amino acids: CASREEYF. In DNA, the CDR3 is TGTGCCTCCCGTGAGGAGTACTTC.

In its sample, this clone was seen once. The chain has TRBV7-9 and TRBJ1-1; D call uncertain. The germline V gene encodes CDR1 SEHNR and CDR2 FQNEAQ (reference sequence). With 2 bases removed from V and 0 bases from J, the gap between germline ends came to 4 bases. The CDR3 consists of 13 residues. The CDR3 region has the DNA TGTGCCAGCAGCTTAACAGTGAACACTGAAGCTTTCTTT. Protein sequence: CASSLTVNTEAFF.